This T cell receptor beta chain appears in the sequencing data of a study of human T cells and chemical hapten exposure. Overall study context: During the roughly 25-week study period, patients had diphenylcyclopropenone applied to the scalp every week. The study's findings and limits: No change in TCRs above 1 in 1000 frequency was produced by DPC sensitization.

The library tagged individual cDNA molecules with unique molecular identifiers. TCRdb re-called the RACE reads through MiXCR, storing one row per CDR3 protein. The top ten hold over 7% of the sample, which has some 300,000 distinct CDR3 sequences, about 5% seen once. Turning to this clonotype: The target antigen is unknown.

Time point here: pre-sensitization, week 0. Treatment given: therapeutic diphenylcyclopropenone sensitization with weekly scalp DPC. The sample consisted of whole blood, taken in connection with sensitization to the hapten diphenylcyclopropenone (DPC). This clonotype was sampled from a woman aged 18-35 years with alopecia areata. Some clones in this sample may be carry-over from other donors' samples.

CDR3 bases: TGTGCCAGCACCCGGTCCCATTACGAGCAGTACTTC. It yields the protein CASTRSHYEQYF. V is TRBV6-2 or TRBV6-3 and J is TRBJ2-7; no definite D call. V gave up 7 bases and J gave up 4 bases, with 11 bases separating them. CDR1 is MNHEY and CDR2 is SVGEGT in the germline V gene. The CDR3 extends over 12 amino acids.